The clone carrying this TCR beta chain came up a few times. Germline assignment: CDR1 MNHEY and CDR2 SMNVEV (reference sequence). Between the trimmed V and J ends, which lost 0 bases and 9 bases, there was a span of 15 bases. This CDR3 has 15 amino acids. The record originates from a study of tumor T cells in aggressive B-cell lymphoma. Sequenced by immunoSEQ multiplex PCR; TCRdb stores in-frame clones only, minus some. The sample records roughly 1,200 clones, 87% being singletons. The J gene is TRBJ1-5, the V gene TRBV27; maybe TRBD1 (5 bases). Material for sequencing was tumor tissue. The origin of this receptor is an adult with diffuse large B cell lymphoma. CDR3 nucleotides: TGTGCCAGCAGTTTATCGTTCCAGGGTGGTCGGCCCCAGCATTTT. Translating it yields CASSLSFQGGRPQHF.